This T cell receptor (beta chain) is drawn from a study of Ad26.COV2.S vaccination and SARS-CoV-2 variants. Whole-study context: It was the COV1001 Ad26.COV2.S trial arm that included the donor. The study gave Ad26.COV2.S intramuscularly, once or twice 56 days apart.

In the case of this clone: Its antigen is still unknown.

Libraries were prepared by immunoSEQ multiplex PCR; TCRdb keeps only in-frame clonotypes and omits some of them. The sample records 400,000 to 450,000 clones, 80% to 95% being singletons. Broader study findings: The TCR breadth and depth analyses may have understated or missed part of the total T cell responses.

The sample's treatment: roughly 20 received Ad26.COV2.S at low or high dose, single or two shots; about 5 received placebo; per-sample allocation not given. All samples were drawn on day 63, counting from the first vaccine or placebo injection. V shed 1 base and J 0 bases; nucleotides not matched to a gene: 2. CDR3 size: 16 residues. Looked up from germline, CDR1 is SGHVS and CDR2 is FNYEAQ. V is TRBV7-6 and J is TRBJ2-2; 7 bases map to TRBD1. The clonotype comes from a person between 18 and 65 years old who received the Ad26.COV2.S COVID-19 vaccine or a placebo. The material was peripheral blood, obtained in a trial of Ad26.COV2.S vaccine versus placebo. CDR3 nucleotides: TGTGCCAGCAGCTTAGGGCAGGGGGCGAACACCGGGGAGCTGTTTTTT. Translating it yields CASSLGQGANTGELFF.